This TCR beta chain was recovered during a study of shared clonotypes between healthy human individuals. The germline V and J ends were trimmed by 7 bases and 3 bases, with 16 bases remaining between them. The CDR3 consists of 14 residues. Sequencing used immunoSEQ multiplex PCR; TCRdb keeps in-frame clones, though not all of them. The data contain roughly 410,000 clones, 96% of them singletons. What was sequenced was memory CD8+ T cells sorted from blood. Sample subset: CD45RO+ cells pooled with CCR7-negative TemRA cells. This TCR was sampled from a young man in good health. The genes are TRBV23-1 and TRBJ2-7; tentative D call: TRBD2 (7 bases). TRBV23-1 carries the ORF label, with uncertain function. Written as DNA, the CDR3 is TGCGCCAGCACCCGAGGGGGGGGCTGCTACGAGCAGTACTTC. It yields the protein CASTRGGGCYEQYF.